This entry describes one TCR beta chain. The time point was: pre-treatment sample, taken before nivolumab and TIL therapy. V was clipped by 0 bases and J by 8 bases, with 5 bases between them. This CDR3 contains 13 residues. CDR1 and CDR2 (germline): SGHNT, YENEEA. The data originate from a study of TIL therapy for anti-PD-1-resistant metastatic lung cancer. This was the immunoSEQ v3 assay. TCRdb's table, derived via immunoSEQ multiplex PCR, lists solely in-frame clones and lacks some. The data show tens of thousands of clones, with less than 80% seen just once and roughly 16% held by the top ten. Sequencing used blood, obtained at baseline. The origin of this receptor is a man between 65 and 80 years old with non-small cell lung cancer. The rearrangement joins TRBV11-3 to TRBJ1-6; D remains ambiguous. CDR3 nucleotides: TGTGCCAGCAGCTTAGATGAAGATTCACCCCTCCACTTT. This translates into CASSLDEDSPLHF.